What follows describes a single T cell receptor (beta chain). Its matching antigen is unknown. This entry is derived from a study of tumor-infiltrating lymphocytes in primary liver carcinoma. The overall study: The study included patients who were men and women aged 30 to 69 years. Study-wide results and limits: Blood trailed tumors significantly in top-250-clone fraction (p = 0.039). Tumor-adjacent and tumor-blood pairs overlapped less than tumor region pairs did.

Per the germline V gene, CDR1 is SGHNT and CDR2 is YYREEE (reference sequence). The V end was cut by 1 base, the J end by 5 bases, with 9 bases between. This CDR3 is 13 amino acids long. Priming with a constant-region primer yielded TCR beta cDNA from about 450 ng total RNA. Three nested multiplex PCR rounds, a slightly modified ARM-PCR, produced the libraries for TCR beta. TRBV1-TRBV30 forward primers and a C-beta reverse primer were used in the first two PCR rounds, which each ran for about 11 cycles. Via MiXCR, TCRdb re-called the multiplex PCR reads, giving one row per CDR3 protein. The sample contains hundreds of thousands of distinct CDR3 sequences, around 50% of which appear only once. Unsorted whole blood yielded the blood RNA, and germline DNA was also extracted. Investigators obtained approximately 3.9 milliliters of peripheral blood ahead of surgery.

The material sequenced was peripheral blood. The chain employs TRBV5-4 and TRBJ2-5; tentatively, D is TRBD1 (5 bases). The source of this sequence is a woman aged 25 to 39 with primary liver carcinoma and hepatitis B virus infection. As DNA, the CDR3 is TGTGCCAGCAGCTTGTTTTCAGGGGAGACCCAGTACTTC. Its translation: CASSLFSGETQYF. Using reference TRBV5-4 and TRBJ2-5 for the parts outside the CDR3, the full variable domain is ETGVTQSPTHLIKTRGQQVTLRCSSQSGHNTVSWYQQALGQGPQFIFQYYREEENGRGNFPPRFSGLQFPNYSSELNVNALELDDSALYLCASSLFSGETQYFGPGTRLLVL.